Each of the 22 T cell receptor beta chains below was sequenced from the same sample in a study of CD8+ T cells in alopecia areata. Investigators isolated RNA and reverse transcribed it into cDNA to act as the sequencing template. TCRdb's table, derived via immunoSEQ multiplex PCR, lists solely in-frame clones and lacks some. The data contain roughly 120,000 clones, 35% to 45% of them singletons. The sample was CD4+ T cells sorted from blood. Receptors originate from a human donor with alopecia areata.

This clone turned up a few times. The chain carries TRBV29-1 and TRBJ2-7, with TRBD1 as a possible D gene (7 bases). Germline V gene sequence: CDR1 SQVTM, CDR2 ANQGSEA. The CDR3 totals 14 residues. V lost 6 bases, J lost 0 bases, and 15 bases lay in between. Here the CDR3 DNA reads TGCAGCGTGGCGGGACAGATTAGCTCCTACGAGCAGTACTTC. This gives the protein CSVAGQISSYEQYF.

This chain uses TRBV18 with TRBJ2-3, with a tentative D call TRBD1 (6 bases). Germline CDR1 is KGHSH and CDR2 is LQKENI. Trimming removed 4 bases at V and 4 bases at J, with 12 bases between. The CDR3 runs to 14 residues. CDR3 protein: CASSHGQLPDTQYF. The CDR3 nucleotides are TGTGCCAGCTCACACGGACAGCTACCAGATACGCAGTATTTT.

In this sample, this clone turned up a few times. The V and J genes are TRBV6-6 and TRBJ2-5; the D call may be TRBD1 or TRBD2 (5 bases each). Germline V gene data show CDR1 as MNHNY and CDR2 as SVGAGI (reference sequence). The CDR3 extends over 14 amino acids. The V end was cut by 6 bases, the J end by 5 bases, with 16 bases between. In nucleotides, the CDR3 is TGTGCCAGCAGCCGGATCCGGGGCAGGGAGACCCAGTACTTC. Protein product: CASSRIRGRETQYF.

This clone occurred a few times. The CDR3 DNA reads as TGTGCCACCAGCAGAGATGGCCGGGGCTATGGCTACACCTTC. Translating it yields CATSRDGRGYGYTF. The V and J genes are TRBV15 and TRBJ1-2; no reliable D call. The length of the CDR3 is 14 residues. Deletions cut 0 bases from V and 4 bases from J, with 9 bases between. Germline assignment: CDR1 LNHNV and CDR2 YYDKDF (reference sequence).

The chain recombines TRBV29-1 with TRBJ2-7, with D perhaps TRBD1 or TRBD2 (5 bases each). Looked up from germline, CDR1 is SQVTM and CDR2 is ANQGSEA. There are 13 residues in the CDR3. Trimming took off 7 bases at V and 4 bases at J, with 17 bases between the two ends. CDR3 sequence reads: CSARGQGGYEQYF. Written as DNA, the CDR3 is TGCAGCGCCCGGGGCCAGGGCGGGTACGAGCAGTACTTC.

A few counts support this clone. The genes are TRBV29-1 and TRBJ2-1, with D perhaps matching TRBD2 (7 bases). V shed 5 bases and J shed 9 bases, with 17 bases lying between them. The germline V gene has CDR1 SQVTM and CDR2 ANQGSEA. The CDR3 totals 13 residues. The CDR3 region is CSVKVGGLIEQFF. As DNA, the CDR3 is TGCAGCGTTAAAGTCGGGGGGCTAATTGAGCAGTTCTTC.

The rearrangement joins TRBV4-1 to TRBJ2-4, with 8 bases identical to TRBD1. The CDR3 contains 14 residues. The V gene end was trimmed by 3 bases and the J gene end by 7 bases; junction bases not matched to a gene: 5. Per the germline V gene, CDR1 is MGHRA and CDR2 is YSYEKL. The CDR3: CASSHGQGLNIQYF. The CDR3 coding sequence is TGCGCCAGCAGCCATGGACAGGGATTGAACATTCAGTACTTC.

This clone was seen a single time. The rearrangement links TRBV5-4 to TRBJ2-5, with D perhaps TRBD1 or TRBD2 (6 bases each). The CDR3 spans 15 residues. Germline loops: CDR1 SGHNT, CDR2 YYREEE (reference sequence). V was pared by 4 bases and J by 2 bases, with 15 bases between. Here the CDR3 reads CASSRGGTLQETQYF. CDR3 in DNA: TGTGCCAGCAGCCGTGGGGGGACACTTCAAGAGACCCAGTACTTC.

V is TRBV30 and J is TRBJ1-1; D possibly corresponds to TRBD1 (5 bases). Germline-derived CDR1 and CDR2 are GTSNPN and SVGIG (reference sequence). The CDR3 spans 14 residues. Trimming shortened V by 0 bases and J by 5 bases, and 13 bases separated the two germline ends. DNA for the CDR3: TGTGCCTGGAGTGTACAGGCAGGGAGGACTGAAGCTTTCTTT. Translated: CAWSVQAGRTEAFF.

This clone was found a few times. The rearrangement joins TRBV5-1 to TRBJ1-2; D not resolved. CDR3 length: 13 amino acids. V was trimmed by 2 bases and J by 7 bases, leaving 12 bases between them. Germline CDR1 SGHRS, CDR2 YFSETQ. The CDR3 region has the DNA TGCGCCAGCAGCTTCGGGGAGTCCCTTGGCTACACCTTC. Translated: CASSFGESLGYTF.

Regarding this clone: The identical CDR3 is also encoded by other nucleotide sequences in the sample. The J gene is TRBJ2-7, the V gene TRBV28, with D uncertain. V lost 2 bases and J lost 3, with 5 bases in between. Germline assignment: CDR1 MDHEN and CDR2 SYDVKM. CDR3 size: 12 residues. The CDR3 region is CASSLMGYEQYF. DNA for the CDR3: TGTGCCAGCAGTTTAATGGGCTACGAGCAGTACTTC.

In this sample, this clone turned up a few times. The chain uses TRBV27 and TRBJ2-7; 9 bases are shared with TRBD1. J gave up 3 bases and V 5 bases, and 8 bases lay outside the gene matches. CDR1 MNHEY and CDR2 SMNVEV come from the germline V gene (reference sequence). The CDR3 runs 15 residues. This chain's CDR3 is CASSPFRDRDYEQYF. The CDR3 nucleotides read TGTGCCAGCAGTCCATTCCGGGACAGGGACTACGAGCAGTACTTC.

The chain uses TRBV4-3 and TRBJ1-4; D is unclear. The CDR3 spans 15 residues. V lost 0 bases and J lost 11, with 16 bases in between. Germline assignment: CDR1 LGHNA and CDR2 YSLEER. The CDR3 loop reads CASSQDHQSAGKLFF. The CDR3, as DNA: TGCGCCAGCAGCCAAGATCATCAAAGTGCCGGCAAACTGTTTTTT.

This clone came up a few times. The rearrangement joins TRBV5-1 to TRBJ2-2; possibly TRBD1 for D (5 bases). The CDR3 length is 14 residues. V gave up 2 bases and J gave up 4 bases, with 9 bases separating them. The V gene's germline CDR1 is SGHRS and CDR2 YFSETQ. Written as DNA, the CDR3 is TGCGCCAGCAGCTTAAGGACAATCACCGGGGAGCTGTTTTTT. Protein: CASSLRTITGELFF. Complete variable domain (other parts from reference TRBV5-1 and TRBJ2-2): KAGVTQTPRYLIKTRGQQVTLSCSPISGHRSVSWYQQTPGQGLQFLFEYFSETQRNKGNFPGRFSGRQFSNSRSEMNVSTLELGDSALYLCASSLRTITGELFFGEGSRLTVL.

V and J are TRBV7-9 and TRBJ2-7; 11 nucleotides align to TRBD2. The length of the CDR3 is 14 residues. V lost 1 base, J lost 8 bases, and 4 bases stayed unmatched. Germline-derived CDR1 and CDR2 are SEHNR and FQNEAQ (reference sequence). CDR3 in amino acids: CASSLGLAGGQQYF. Written as DNA, the CDR3 is TGTGCCAGCAGCTTAGGTCTAGCGGGGGGCCAGCAGTACTTC.

The V call is TRBV7-6, the J call TRBJ2-3, with TRBD2 matching over 9 bases. V lost 3 bases and J lost 6; bases outside the gene matches: 10. This CDR3 spans 16 amino acids. From germline, CDR1 is SGHVS and CDR2 FNYEAQ. The CDR3 is CASSLGLAGVGDTQYF. The CDR3 region has the DNA TGTGCCAGCAGCTTGGGATTAGCGGGAGTCGGGGATACGCAGTATTTT. The full variable domain, its missing parts supplied by reference TRBV7-6 and TRBJ2-3, is GAGVSQSPRYKVTKRGQDVALRCDPISGHVSLYWYRQALGQGPEFLTYFNYEAQQDKSGLPNDRFSAERPEGSISTLTIQRTEQRDSAMYRCASSLGLAGVGDTQYFGPGTRLTVL.

The V gene is TRBV5-1, the J gene TRBJ2-3; 7 nucleotides agree with TRBD2. This CDR3 is built from 16 residues. Trimming took 1 base from V and 3 from J; bases not matched to a gene: 8. Germline lookup yields CDR1 SGHRS and CDR2 YFSETQ. CDR3 DNA: TGCGCCAGCAGCTTGCGAGCGGGGATCAAAACAGATACGCAGTATTTT. It yields the protein CASSLRAGIKTDTQYF.

This clone was counted between two and nine times. DNA of the CDR3: TGTGCCAGTAGTATAGATAGGGACGGAGGAGGATACGAGCAGTACTTC. As protein: CASSIDRDGGGYEQYF. The J gene is TRBJ2-7, the V gene TRBV19; perhaps D is TRBD1 or TRBD2 (5 bases each). Germline loops: CDR1 LNHDA, CDR2 SQIVND (reference sequence). The CDR3 runs to 16 residues. V lost 0 bases to trimming and J lost 4 bases, with 16 bases between them. Using reference TRBV19 and TRBJ2-7 for the parts outside the CDR3, the full variable domain is DGGITQSPKYLFRKEGQNVTLSCEQNLNHDAMYWYRQDPGQGLRLIYYSQIVNDFQKGDIAEGYSVSREKKESFPLTVTSAQKNPTAFYLCASSIDRDGGGYEQYFGPGTRLTVT.

This clone was recorded a few times. CDR3 sequence: CSVETAGTAYRGYTF. CDR3 nucleotides: TGCAGCGTTGAAACGGCCGGGACAGCGTATAGGGGCTACACCTTC. V is TRBV29-1 and J is TRBJ1-2, with 7 bases that match TRBD1. CDR1 and CDR2 (germline): SQVTM, ANQGSEA. This CDR3 has 15 residues. J lost 8 bases, V lost 2 bases, and 14 bases had no gene match.

The V gene is TRBV9, the J gene TRBJ1-2, with TRBD1 matching 7 bases. The V segment lost 7 bases and the J segment 5 bases; nucleotides outside the gene matches: 8. Germline CDR1 reads SGDLS; CDR2 reads YYNGEE. The CDR3 spans 13 residues. The CDR3 sequence: CASRRGQSYGYTF. The DNA for the CDR3 is TGTGCCAGCCGGAGGGGACAGTCTTATGGCTACACCTTC.

This clone was detected only a few times. The chain has TRBV7-2 and TRBJ2-1, with TRBD1 matching 10 bases. The V gene end was trimmed by 1 base and the J gene end by 7 bases; junction bases not matched to a gene: 1. Per the germline V gene, CDR1 is SGHTA and CDR2 is FQGNSA. The CDR3 is made up of 14 amino acids. CDR3: CASSLVGQGNEQFF. As DNA, the CDR3 is TGTGCCAGCAGCTTAGTGGGACAGGGGAATGAGCAGTTCTTC.

The V gene is TRBV30, the J gene TRBJ2-5; 12 nucleotides align to TRBD2. Losses at the gene ends were 1 base for V and 5 bases for J; bases not matched to a gene: 5. Per the germline V gene, CDR1 is GTSNPN and CDR2 is SVGIG (reference sequence). The CDR3 runs 15 residues. CDR3 bases: TGTGCCTGGAGTGAAGGACTAGCGGGAATGGAGACCCAGTACTTC. Its translation: CAWSEGLAGMETQYF.